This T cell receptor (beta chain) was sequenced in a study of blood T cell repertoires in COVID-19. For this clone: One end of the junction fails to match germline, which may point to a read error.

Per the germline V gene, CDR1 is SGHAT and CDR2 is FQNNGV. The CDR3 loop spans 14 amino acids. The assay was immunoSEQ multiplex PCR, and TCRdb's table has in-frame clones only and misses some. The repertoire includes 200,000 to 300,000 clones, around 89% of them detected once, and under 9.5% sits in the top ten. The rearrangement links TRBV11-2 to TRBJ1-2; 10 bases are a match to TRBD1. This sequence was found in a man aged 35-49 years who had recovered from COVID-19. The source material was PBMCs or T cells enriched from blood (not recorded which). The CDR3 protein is CASSIDRGRFGYTF. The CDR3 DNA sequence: TGTGCCAGCAGCATAGACAGGGGGCGCTTCGGCTACACCTTC.